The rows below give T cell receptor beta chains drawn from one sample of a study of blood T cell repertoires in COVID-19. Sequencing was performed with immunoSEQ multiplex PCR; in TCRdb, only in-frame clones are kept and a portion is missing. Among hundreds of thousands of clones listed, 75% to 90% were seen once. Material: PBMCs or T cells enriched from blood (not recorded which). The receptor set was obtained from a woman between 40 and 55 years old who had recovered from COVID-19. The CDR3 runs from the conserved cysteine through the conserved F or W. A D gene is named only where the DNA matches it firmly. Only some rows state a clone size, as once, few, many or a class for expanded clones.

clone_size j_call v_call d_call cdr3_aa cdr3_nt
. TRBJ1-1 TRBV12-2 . CASRLAQRDAGDTEAFF TGTGCAAGTCGCTTAGCCCAGCGGGACGCCGGGGACACTGAAGCTTTCTTT
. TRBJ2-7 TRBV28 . CASSLRQGIHEQYF TGTGCCAGCAGTTTAAGGCAGGGAATCCACGAGCAGTACTTC
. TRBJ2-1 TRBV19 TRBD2 CASSIGTSGRAAEQFF TGTGCCAGTAGTATTGGGACTAGCGGGAGGGCAGCTGAGCAGTTCTTC
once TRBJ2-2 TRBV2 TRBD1 CASRRDRDEGGELFF TGTGCCAGCAGGCGGGACAGGGATGAAGGCGGGGAGCTGTTTTTT
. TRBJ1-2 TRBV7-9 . CASSLVEFNYGYTF TGTGCCAGCAGCTTAGTGGAGTTTAACTATGGCTACACCTTC
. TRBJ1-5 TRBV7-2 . CASSPWGGNQPQHF TGTGCCAGCAGCCCATGGGGGGGCAATCAGCCCCAGCATTTT
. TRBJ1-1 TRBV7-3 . CASRPMQDMNTEAFF TGTGCCAGCAGGCCGATGCAAGACATGAACACTGAAGCTTTCTTT
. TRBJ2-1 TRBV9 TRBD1 CASSLRDRAFNEQFF TGTGCCAGCAGCTTGCGGGACAGGGCTTTCAATGAGCAGTTCTTC
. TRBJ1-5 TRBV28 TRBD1 CASSSGQGNQPQHF TGTGCCAGCAGCTCCGGACAGGGCAATCAGCCCCAGCATTTT
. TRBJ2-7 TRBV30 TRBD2 CAWEGSVAGVGYEQYF TGTGCCTGGGAGGGTTCCGTAGCGGGAGTCGGCTACGAGCAGTACTTC
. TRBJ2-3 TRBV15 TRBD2 CATSSSGGAFDTQYF TGTGCCACCAGTAGTAGCGGGGGGGCTTTTGATACGCAGTATTTT
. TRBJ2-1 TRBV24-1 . CATSDQRWASYNEQFF TGTGCCACCAGTGACCAACGATGGGCGTCCTACAATGAGCAGTTCTTC
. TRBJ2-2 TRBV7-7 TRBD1 CASSTRTGGETGELFF TGTGCTAGCAGCACTCGGACAGGGGGCGAAACCGGGGAGCTGTTTTTT
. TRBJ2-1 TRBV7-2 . CASSLGQYNEQFF TGTGCCAGCAGCTTAGGACAGTACAATGAGCAGTTCTTC
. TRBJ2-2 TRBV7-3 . CASSSTGSGELFF TGTGCCAGCAGCTCCACAGGGTCCGGGGAGCTGTTTTTT
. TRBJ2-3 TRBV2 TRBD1 CASSDGQGYTDTQYF TGTGCCAGCAGTGACGGACAGGGTTATACAGATACGCAGTATTTT
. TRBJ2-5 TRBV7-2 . CASSALAIVETQYF TGTGCCAGCAGCGCGCTCGCTATCGTTGAGACCCAGTACTTC
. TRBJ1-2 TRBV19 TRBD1 CASNRGEDYYGYTF TGTGCCAGTAACAGGGGAGAGGATTACTATGGCTACACCTTC
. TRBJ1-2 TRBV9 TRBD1 CASSGLRDSRGYTF TGTGCCAGCAGCGGCCTGCGGGACAGCCGAGGCTACACCTTC
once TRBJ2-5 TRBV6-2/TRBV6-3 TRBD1 CASSRTGEETQYF TGTGCCAGCAGCCGAACAGGGGAAGAGACCCAGTACTTC
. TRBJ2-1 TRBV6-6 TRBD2 CASTLPSGGADEQFF TGTGCCAGCACCCTACCTAGCGGGGGGGCCGATGAGCAGTTCTTC
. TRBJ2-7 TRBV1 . CTSSQDRMGGGPSPSSYEQYF TGCACCAGCAGCCAAGATCGGATGGGCGGGGGGCCTTCCCCCTCCTCCTACGAGCAGTACTTC
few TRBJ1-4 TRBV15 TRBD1 CATSRDYRGRGEKLFF TGTGCCACCAGCAGAGATTATAGGGGGCGGGGAGAAAAACTGTTTTTT
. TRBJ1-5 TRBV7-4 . CASSLVVPDSNQPQHF TGTGCCAGCAGCTTAGTCGTCCCAGATAGCAATCAGCCCCAGCATTTT
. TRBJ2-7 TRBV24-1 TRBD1 CATSPSTGLSYEQYF TGTGCCACCAGCCCTTCGACAGGGCTCTCCTACGAGCAGTACTTC
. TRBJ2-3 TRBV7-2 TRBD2 CASSLVTSGITDTQYF TGTGCCAGCAGCTTAGTCACTAGCGGGATAACAGATACGCAGTATTTT
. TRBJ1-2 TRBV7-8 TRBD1 CASSPRRGGARYGYTF TGTGCCAGCAGCCCCCGAAGAGGGGGCGCGCGGTATGGCTACACCTTC
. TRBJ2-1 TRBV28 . CATRGGVPYNEQFF TGTGCCACCCGAGGGGGGGTCCCCTACAATGAGCAGTTCTTC
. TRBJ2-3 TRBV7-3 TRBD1 CASSPMGQGATDTQYF TGTGCCAGCAGTCCGATGGGACAGGGGGCCACAGATACGCAGTATTTT
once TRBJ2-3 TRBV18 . CASSQSLGRLDTQYF TGTGCCAGCTCACAGAGCCTAGGAAGGTTAGATACGCAGTATTTT
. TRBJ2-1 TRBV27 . CASSSAVIYNEQFF TGTGCCAGCAGTTCTGCGGTTATCTACAATGAGCAGTTCTTC
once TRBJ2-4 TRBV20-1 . CSASPTGSRAKNIQYF TGCAGTGCTAGTCCTACGGGGAGCCGGGCCAAAAACATTCAGTACTTC
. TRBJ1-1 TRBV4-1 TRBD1 CASSQEPRGQSTMNTEAFF TGCGCCAGCAGCCAAGAGCCGAGGGGACAGAGTACCATGAACACTGAAGCTTTCTTT
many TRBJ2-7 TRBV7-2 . CASSLLSGNEQYF TGTGCCAGCAGCTTATTATCGGGTAATGAGCAGTACTTC
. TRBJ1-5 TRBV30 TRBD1 CAWSVGGYNQPQHF TGTGCCTGGAGTGTAGGGGGCTACAATCAGCCCCAGCATTTT
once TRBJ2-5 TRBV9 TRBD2 CASSVPTSGGAKETQYF TGTGCCAGCAGCGTACCGACTAGCGGGGGGGCAAAGGAGACCCAGTACTTC
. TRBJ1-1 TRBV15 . CATSRDKGVREAFF TGTGCCACCAGCAGAGATAAAGGAGTTCGTGAAGCTTTCTTT
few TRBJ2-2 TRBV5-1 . CASSGLGGVGGELFF TGCGCCAGCAGCGGGCTTGGCGGGGTCGGCGGGGAGCTGTTTTTT
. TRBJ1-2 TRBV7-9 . CASSKGSVGYTF TGTGCCAGCAGCAAAGGTTCGGTGGGCTACACCTTC
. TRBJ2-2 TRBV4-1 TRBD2 CASSQEAGGGGTGELFF TGCGCCAGCAGCCAAGAGGCGGGAGGAGGGGGTACCGGGGAGCTGTTTTTT
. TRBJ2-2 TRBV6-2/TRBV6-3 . CASSLGAALGGELFF TGTGCCAGCAGCCTAGGGGCTGCCCTGGGCGGGGAGCTGTTTTTT
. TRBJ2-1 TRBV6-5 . CASSQDSYNEQFF TGTGCCTCCAGCCAGGACAGTTACAATGAGCAGTTCTTC
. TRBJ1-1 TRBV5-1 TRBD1 CASSLTPLRGLNTEAFF TGCGCCAGCAGCTTGACCCCCCTCAGGGGGCTGAACACTGAAGCTTTCTTT
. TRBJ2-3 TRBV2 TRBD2 CASSERYGTSPTDTQYF TGTGCCAGCAGTGAACGTTACGGGACTAGCCCCACAGATACGCAGTATTTT
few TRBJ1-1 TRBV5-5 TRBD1 CASSSWTGGDTEAFF TGTGCCAGCAGCTCGTGGACAGGGGGGGACACTGAAGCTTTCTTT
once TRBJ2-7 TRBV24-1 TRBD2 CATSDSGGGAYEQYF TGTGCCACCAGTGATAGCGGGGGGGGTGCCTACGAGCAGTACTTC
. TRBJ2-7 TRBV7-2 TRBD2 CASSYLAGGNSYEQYF TGTGCCAGCAGCTACCTAGCGGGGGGGAACTCCTACGAGCAGTACTTC
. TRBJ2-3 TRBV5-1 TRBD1 CASSHYMTGADSTDTQYF TGCGCCAGCAGCCATTATATGACAGGGGCGGATAGCACAGATACGCAGTATTTT
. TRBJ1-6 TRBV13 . CASSLVDRGTRSPLHF TGTGCCAGCAGCTTAGTAGATCGGGGTACGAGGTCACCCCTCCACTTT